Below, 18 T cell receptor beta chains from the same sample are listed, as sequenced in a study of blood T cell repertoires in COVID-19. Sequencing used immunoSEQ multiplex PCR; TCRdb keeps in-frame clones, though not all of them. This table holds about 220,000 clones, 83% found once. The sample taken for sequencing was PBMCs or T cells enriched from blood (not recorded which). All receptors derive from a woman aged 50 to 65 who had been exposed to COVID-19.

V gene TRBV30 combines with J gene TRBJ2-2; 7 nucleotides agree with TRBD1. The germline V gene encodes CDR1 GTSNPN and CDR2 SVGIG (reference sequence). The CDR3 covers 14 residues. The V segment lost 3 bases and the J segment 6 bases; nucleotides outside the gene matches: 7. The CDR3, as DNA: TGTGCCTGGAGGCAGGGGGTTATCGCCGGGGAGCTGTTTTTT. Amino acids: CAWRQGVIAGELFF. The full variable domain, in which reference TRBV30 and TRBJ2-2 provide the parts outside the CDR3, is SQTIHQWPATLVQPVGSPLSLECTVEGTSNPNLYWYRQAAGRGLQLLFYSVGIGQISSEVPQNLSASRPQDRQFILSSKKLLLSDSGFYLCAWRQGVIAGELFFGEGSRLTVL.

The chain carries TRBV6-4 and TRBJ1-1; D is undetermined. The V gene lost 2 bases and the J gene lost 4 bases, with 14 bases spanning the gap. The CDR3 spans 15 residues. CDR1 and CDR2 (germline): MRHNA, SNTAGT. This CDR3 reads CASSDSAGFGTEAFF. In DNA, the CDR3 is TGTGCCAGCAGTGACAGCGCGGGGTTTGGCACTGAAGCTTTCTTT.

The chain uses TRBV6-4 and TRBJ1-1; D possibly corresponds to TRBD1 (6 bases). Germline values: CDR1 MRHNA, CDR2 SNTAGT. Between the trimmed V and J ends, which lost 6 bases and 2 bases, there was a span of 13 bases. This CDR3 is 14 amino acids long. CDR3 coding DNA: TGTGCCAGCAGAACTCAACAGGGTAACACTGAAGCTTTCTTT. Its translation is CASRTQQGNTEAFF.

The J gene is TRBJ2-2, the V gene TRBV5-6, with 10 positions matching TRBD2. Losses at the gene ends were 4 bases for V and 5 bases for J; bases not matched to a gene: 11. Looked up from germline, CDR1 is SGHDT and CDR2 is YYEEEE. There are 17 residues in the CDR3. Here the CDR3 reads CASSRGLAGEVTGELFF. The CDR3 DNA follows: TGTGCCAGCAGCCGAGGGCTAGCGGGGGAGGTAACCGGGGAGCTGTTTTTT.

The J gene is TRBJ2-7, the V gene TRBV30; TRBD2 aligns across 11 bases. CDR3 size: 18 residues. V lost 3 bases to trimming and J lost 1 base; unmatched junction nucleotides: 14. The germline V gene encodes CDR1 GTSNPN and CDR2 SVGIG (reference sequence). The CDR3 DNA sequence: TGTGCCTGGAGAAAAGTCATACTAGCGGGGGCCCTGTCCTACGAGCAGTACTTC. Translated: CAWRKVILAGALSYEQYF.

The gene calls are TRBV27 and TRBJ1-1, with a possible D match to TRBD1 (5 bases). The V end lost 3 bases, the J end lost 9 bases, and 11 bases lay between the germline ends. The CDR3 consists of 12 residues. Per germline, CDR1 MNHEY and CDR2 SMNVEV (reference sequence). CDR3 coding DNA: TGTGCCAGCAGTTTCTCGGGGGGGAAAGCTTTCTTT. It codes for CASSFSGGKAFF.

The chain has TRBV18 and TRBJ2-7; D may be TRBD1 (5 bases). Trimming removed 2 bases at V and 4 bases at J, with 9 bases between. CDR1 and CDR2 (germline): KGHSH, LQKENI. The CDR3 runs to 13 residues. The CDR3 spells CASSPGANYEQYF. Written as DNA, the CDR3 is TGTGCCAGCTCACCAGGGGCAAATTACGAGCAGTACTTC. Variable domain in full (rest from reference TRBV18 and TRBJ2-7): NAGVMQNPRHLVRRRGQEARLRCSPMKGHSHVYWYRQLPEEGLKFMVYLQKENIIDESGMPKERFSAEFPKEGPSILRIQQVVRGDSAAYFCASSPGANYEQYFGPGTRLTVT.

This chain connects TRBV5-1 to TRBJ2-2, with D unresolved. Trimming pared 4 bases from V and 2 bases from J, leaving 12 bases between. This CDR3 is built from 15 residues. Germline assignment: CDR1 SGHRS and CDR2 YFSETQ. The CDR3 sequence is CASSPDAANTGELFF. For the CDR3, the DNA is TGCGCCAGCAGCCCGGATGCGGCAAACACCGGGGAGCTGTTTTTT.

This clone occurred once. The rearrangement links TRBV5-5 to TRBJ1-4; TRBD1 aligns across 9 bases. The V segment lost 2 bases and the J segment 4 bases; nucleotides outside the gene matches: 3. Per the germline V gene, CDR1 is SGHKS and CDR2 is YYEKEE (reference sequence). CDR3 length: 15 residues. CDR3 sequence: CASSLYRGLNEKLFF. DNA for the CDR3: TGTGCCAGCAGCTTATACAGGGGGCTTAATGAAAAACTGTTTTTT.

The V and J genes are TRBV7-8 and TRBJ2-3; 10 bases match TRBD2. From germline, CDR1 is SGHVS and CDR2 FQNEAQ. The V and J ends lost 4 bases and 7 bases, in that order; junction bases with no gene match: 5. The CDR3 loop spans 14 amino acids. The CDR3 sequence is CASSSSGGAYTQYF. CDR3 DNA sequence: TGTGCCAGCAGCTCGAGCGGGGGGGCATATACGCAGTATTTT.

J is TRBJ2-5 and V is TRBV6-6; 10 bases are a match to TRBD1. Losses at the gene ends were 6 bases for V and 5 bases for J; bases not matched to a gene: 6. Germline assignment: CDR1 MNHNY and CDR2 SVGAGI (reference sequence). This CDR3 is built from 14 residues. For the CDR3, the DNA is TGTGCCAGCAGGTGGGGACAGGGGTTGGAGACCCAGTACTTC. Amino acid sequence: CASRWGQGLETQYF.

The gene calls are TRBV4-3 and TRBJ2-3, with D unclear. CDR3 size: 14 residues. Germline V gives CDR1 LGHNA, CDR2 YSLEER. The germline V and J ends were trimmed by 0 bases and 0 bases, with 4 bases remaining between them. For the CDR3, the DNA is TGCGCCAGCAGCCAAGACCTCAGCACAGATACGCAGTATTTT. As protein: CASSQDLSTDTQYF.

This clone occurred a few times. The chain couples TRBV19 to TRBJ1-3; 7 positions match TRBD1. In germline, CDR1 is LNHDA, CDR2 SQIVND (reference sequence). V lost 4 bases, J lost 4 bases, and 10 bases stayed unmatched. The CDR3 totals 16 residues. CDR3 residues: CASSTRGGASGNTIYF. CDR3 sequence (DNA): TGTGCCAGTAGTACTCGAGGGGGCGCATCGGGAAACACCATATATTTT.

The CDR3 is CASTSGQSHNSPLHF. The CDR3 DNA follows: TGTGCCAGCACGTCGGGACAGAGCCATAATTCACCCCTCCACTTT. V gene TRBV2 combines with J gene TRBJ1-6; 7 bases fit TRBD1. Looked up from germline, CDR1 is SNHLY and CDR2 is FYNNEI. J was trimmed by 5 bases and V by 7 bases; bases with no gene match: 8. This CDR3 is built from 15 residues.

Remarks on this clone: Other nucleotide sequences in the sample specify the same CDR3. The chain carries TRBV6-6 and TRBJ1-3; 7 bases agree with TRBD1. This CDR3 is 15 amino acids long. V gave up 6 bases and J gave up 3 bases; unmatched junction bases: 8. Germline V gene lookup returns CDR1 MNHNY and CDR2 SVGAGI (reference sequence). The CDR3 protein is CASSRQGLSGNTIYF. CDR3 bases: TGTGCCAGCAGCCGACAGGGATTAAGTGGAAACACCATATATTTT.

The chain couples TRBV9 to TRBJ1-4; D is unclear. The V gene lost 2 bases and the J gene lost 5 bases, with 10 bases spanning the gap. The CDR3 contains 14 residues. Germline V gene lookup returns CDR1 SGDLS and CDR2 YYNGEE. In DNA form, the CDR3 reads TGTGCCAGCAGCGTTGGAGGGATAAATGAAAAACTGTTTTTT. Translated, it gives CASSVGGINEKLFF.

The chain employs TRBV3-1 (or the pseudogene TRBV3-2) and TRBJ2-5, with 7 nucleotides matching TRBD1. V gave up 4 bases and J gave up 7 bases; unmatched junction bases: 9. The CDR3 is made up of 14 amino acids. CDR1 is LGHDT, CDR2 YNNKEL, per germline (reference sequence). CDR3 in amino acids: CASSLGTDVGTQYF. The CDR3 DNA reads as TGTGCCAGCAGCCTGGGGACAGACGTCGGGACCCAGTACTTC.

J is TRBJ2-2 and V is TRBV15; D may be TRBD1 (6 bases). The CDR3 spans 15 residues. Looked up from germline, CDR1 is LNHNV and CDR2 is YYDKDF (reference sequence). V was shortened by 2 bases and J by 4 bases, with 11 bases between the two germline ends. The CDR3 sequence: CATSRQGTFTGELFF. The CDR3 bases are TGTGCCACCAGCAGACAGGGGACATTCACCGGGGAGCTGTTTTTT.